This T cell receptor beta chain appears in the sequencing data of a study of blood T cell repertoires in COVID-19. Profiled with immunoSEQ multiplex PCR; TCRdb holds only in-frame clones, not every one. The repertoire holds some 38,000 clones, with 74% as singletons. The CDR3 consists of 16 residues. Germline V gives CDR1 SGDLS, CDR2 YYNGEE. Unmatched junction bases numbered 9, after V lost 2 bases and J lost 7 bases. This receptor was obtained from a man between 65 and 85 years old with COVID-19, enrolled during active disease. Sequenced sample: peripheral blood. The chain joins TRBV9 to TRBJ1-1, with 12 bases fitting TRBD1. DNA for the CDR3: TGTGCCAGCAGCGTCCGGGACAGGGGGCAGGAGAATGAAGCTTTCTTT. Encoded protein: CASSVRDRGQENEAFF. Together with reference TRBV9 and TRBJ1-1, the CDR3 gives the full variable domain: DSGVTQTPKHLITATGQRVTLRCSPRSGDLSVYWYQQSLDQGLQFLIQYYNGEERAKGNILERFSAQQFPDLHSELNLSSLELGDSALYFCASSVRDRGQENEAFFGQGTRLTVV.